Each of the 4 T cell receptor beta chains below was sequenced from the same sample in a study of vaccination effects on CD4 cells after COVID-19. Viral peptide pool expansion of antigen-specific CD4+ T cells preceded sequencing in the ViraFEST assay. Cells that had been cultured for approximately eleven days were the source of isolated CD4+ T cells. Each person got two doses of an mRNA SARS-CoV-2 vaccine, BNT162b2 or mRNA-1273. Measured with immunoSEQ multiplex PCR; TCRdb has only the in-frame clones, and not every one. There are tens of thousands of clones in the sample; approximately 60% occur only once, and roughly 8.4% lies in the top ten. Their recognized antigens are unknown. This sample comprised CD4+ T cells from PBMCs cultured with SARS-CoV-2 spike peptides, obtained after COVID-19 vaccination. These receptors originate from a human donor who received a COVID-19 vaccine.

This clone was found a few times. The genes are TRBV7-9 and TRBJ1-2, with D maybe TRBD1 (6 bases). The CDR3 loop spans 15 amino acids. Trimming removed 5 bases at V and 4 bases at J, with 17 bases between. The germline V gene has CDR1 SEHNR and CDR2 FQNEAQ (reference sequence). The chain's CDR3 is CASSRTQTGSYGYTF. For the CDR3, the DNA is TGTGCCAGCAGCCGGACACAAACAGGGTCCTATGGCTACACCTTC.

This clone was seen a handful of times. The J gene is TRBJ2-3, the V gene TRBV6-4; D unresolved. Trimming pared 2 bases from V and 0 bases from J, leaving 3 bases between. The germline V gene encodes CDR1 MRHNA and CDR2 SNTAGT. The CDR3 is 13 residues long. For the CDR3, the DNA is TGTGCCAGCAGTGACGGGAGCACAGATACGCAGTATTTT. Translating it yields CASSDGSTDTQYF.

The chain is built from TRBV5-1 and TRBJ2-4, with TRBD2 as a possible D gene (7 bases). The CDR3 consists of 15 residues. Trimming shortened V by 1 base and J by 4 bases, and 12 bases separated the two germline ends. Germline assignment: CDR1 SGHRS and CDR2 YFSETQ. CDR3 amino acids: CASSLTGREKNIQYF. The CDR3 nucleotides read TGCGCCAGCAGCTTGACAGGGAGGGAAAAAAACATTCAGTACTTC.

The J gene is TRBJ1-2, the V gene TRBV6-1; no clear D gene. The CDR3 loop spans 16 amino acids. Germline loops: CDR1 MNHNS, CDR2 SASEGT. V gave up 3 bases and J gave up 2 bases, with 16 bases separating them. The CDR3 loop reads CASSDFYVSGNYGYTF. DNA for the CDR3: TGTGCCAGCAGTGATTTCTATGTGTCAGGAAACTATGGCTACACCTTC.